The TCR beta chain under discussion was sequenced for a study of response to subunit inactivated influenza vaccine. Points on this clonotype: Its antigen remains unknown.

TCRdb independently ran MiXCR on the RT-PCR reads; one entry per CDR3 protein. The table shows 550,000 to 650,000 distinct CDR3 sequences, with 12% occurring only once. The V end lost 2 bases, the J end lost 4 bases, and 11 bases lay between the germline ends. The CDR3 sequence is 14 residues long. Germline lookup yields CDR1 MNHEY and CDR2 SVGEGT. Study-wide findings and caveats: Each seasonal flu vaccination may recruit only limited new T cells, authors suggested.

V usage is TRBV6-2 or TRBV6-3 and J usage is TRBJ2-5; possibly TRBD2 for D (5 bases). This clonotype was obtained from a man aged 50-60 years who received an inactivated influenza vaccine. The sequencing here drew on PBMCs from blood, taken on the day of vaccination. The CDR3 region has the DNA TGTGCCAGCAGTTACAGGGAGCTGCGAGAGACCCAGTACTTC. This translates into CASSYRELRETQYF.